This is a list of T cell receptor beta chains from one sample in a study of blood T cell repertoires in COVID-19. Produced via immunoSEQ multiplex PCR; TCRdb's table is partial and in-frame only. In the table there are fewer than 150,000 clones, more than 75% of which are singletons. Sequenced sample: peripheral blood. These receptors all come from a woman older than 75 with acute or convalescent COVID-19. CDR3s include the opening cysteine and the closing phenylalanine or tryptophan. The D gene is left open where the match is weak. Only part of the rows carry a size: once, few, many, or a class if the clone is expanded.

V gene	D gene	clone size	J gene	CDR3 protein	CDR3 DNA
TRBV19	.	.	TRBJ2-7	CASSSQLGASSYEQYF	TGTGCCAGTAGTTCTCAGTTGGGGGCTAGCTCCTACGAGCAGTACTTC
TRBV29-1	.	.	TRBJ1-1	CSVAQGFGTEAFF	TGCAGCGTTGCACAGGGATTCGGCACTGAAGCTTTCTTT
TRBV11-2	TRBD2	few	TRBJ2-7	CASKTYSGGPPGGFYEQYF	TGTGCCAGCAAAACTTATAGTGGAGGTCCCCCGGGAGGGTTTTACGAGCAGTACTTC
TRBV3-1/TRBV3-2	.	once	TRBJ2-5	CASSLPPGEETQYF	TGTGCCAGCAGCCTGCCCCCAGGGGAAGAGACCCAGTACTTC
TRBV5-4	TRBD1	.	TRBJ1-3	CASRAQGGSGNTIYF	TGTGCCAGCAGGGCACAGGGGGGATCTGGAAACACCATATATTTT
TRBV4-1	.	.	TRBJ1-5	CASSQDRRGGVVPQHF	TGCGCCAGCAGCCAAGATCGTAGGGGCGGGGTAGTGCCCCAGCATTTT
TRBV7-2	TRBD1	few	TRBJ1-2	CASSQTQGAVGGYTF	TGTGCCAGCAGCCAAACACAGGGGGCAGTAGGTGGCTACACCTTC
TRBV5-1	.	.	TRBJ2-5	CASSLYGDTETQYF	TGCGCCAGCAGCTTATACGGGGATACGGAGACCCAGTACTTC
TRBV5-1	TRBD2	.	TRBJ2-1	CASSSHLSGSSYNEQFF	TGCGCCAGCAGCTCCCACCTGAGCGGGAGTTCCTACAATGAGCAGTTCTTC
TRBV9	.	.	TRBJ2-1	CASSHEGRLHNEQFF	TGTGCCAGCAGCCACGAGGGGAGGCTCCACAATGAGCAGTTCTTC
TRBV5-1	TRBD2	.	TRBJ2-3	CASSLRLADTDTQYF	TGCGCCAGCAGCTTGCGGCTAGCGGACACAGATACGCAGTATTTT